The 19 T cell receptor beta chains below all came from one sample that was sequenced in a study of T cell repertoires in cytomegalovirus infection. Which antigens these TCRs recognize remains unknown. Via MiXCR, TCRdb re-called the reads, giving one row per CDR3 protein. The sample includes 150,000 or so distinct CDR3 sequences, about a fifth of them seen just once. The sequences come from CD8+ T cells from cultured PBMCs, collected from culture after CMV antigen stimulation. All receptors come from a human donor in good health (CMV status not recorded). Some clones in this sample may be carry-over from other donors' samples.

The table lists this clonotype with a few counts. This chain uses TRBV12-3 or TRBV12-4 with TRBJ2-7, with D perhaps being TRBD1 or TRBD2 (5 bases each). The CDR3 sequence is 14 residues long. Between the trimmed V and J ends, which lost 6 bases and 2 bases, there was a span of 14 bases. CDR3 sequence (DNA): TGTGCCAGCAGCCACGAGACGGGGCCCTACGAGCAGTACTTC. Its protein is CASSHETGPYEQYF.

As regards this clonotype: Being one base from a much bigger clone, this may be a read error. The gene calls are TRBV12-3 or TRBV12-4 and TRBJ1-3; 7 bases align to TRBD1. The junction had 8 bases not matched to a gene; V was cut back by 6 bases and J by 0 bases. The CDR3 contains 16 residues. CDR3 sequence: CASSLDRSNSGNTIYF. The CDR3 region has the DNA TGTGCCAGCAGCCTGGACAGGTCCAACTCTGGAAACACCATATATTTT.

This clonotype was counted only a few times. The chain links TRBV7-9 to TRBJ1-2; tentative D call: TRBD1 (5 bases). The CDR3 spans 15 residues. Germline V gene lookup returns CDR1 SEHNR and CDR2 FQNEAQ (reference sequence). V lost 5 bases and J lost 3, with 16 bases in between. The CDR3 DNA follows: TGTGCCAGCAGCCCCCCGAGCAGGGCCGACTATGGCTACACCTTC. Its translation is CASSPPSRADYGYTF.

There are many counts of this clonotype. The J gene is TRBJ2-3, the V gene TRBV28; no reliable D call. The CDR3 is 15 amino acids. Per germline, CDR1 MDHEN and CDR2 SYDVKM. V was clipped by 6 bases and J by 0 bases, with 13 bases between them. The CDR3 region is CASSVQTTSTDTQYF. DNA of the CDR3: TGTGCCAGCAGCGTACAGACAACTAGCACAGATACGCAGTATTTT.

The rearrangement uses TRBV6-2 or TRBV6-3 and TRBJ2-3; D is unclear. Per the germline V gene, CDR1 is MNHEY and CDR2 is SVGEGT. This CDR3 comprises 15 residues. Trimming removed 0 bases from V and 4 bases from J, with 11 bases in between. The DNA of the CDR3 is TGTGCCAGCAGTTACTCGGTTAACGATCCAGATACGCAGTATTTT. Encoded protein: CASSYSVNDPDTQYF.

This clonotype was seen a handful of times. This sequence joins TRBV27 and TRBJ1-2, with D perhaps matching TRBD1 (5 bases). Between the trimmed V and J ends, which lost 5 bases and 4 bases, there was a span of 14 bases. The length of the CDR3 is 14 residues. Germline V gene data show CDR1 as MNHEY and CDR2 as SMNVEV (reference sequence). In nucleotides, the CDR3 is TGTGCCAGCAGTCCGGGACTAGTGTTCTATGGCTACACCTTC. Its translation is CASSPGLVFYGYTF.

This clonotype has just a few counts. The CDR3 nucleotides read TGTGCCAGCAGCTTTTTACAGGGGGTGGGCGGCTACACCTTC. Its protein product is CASSFLQGVGGYTF. This chain connects TRBV7-2 to TRBJ1-2; 8 bases map to TRBD1. This CDR3 contains 14 residues. Germline V gives CDR1 SGHTA, CDR2 FQGNSA. J was trimmed by 8 bases and V by 3 bases; bases with no gene match: 8.

This rearrangement joins TRBV7-2 to TRBJ2-1; D possibly corresponds to TRBD2 (6 bases). CDR3 length: 15 amino acids. Germline-derived CDR1 and CDR2 are SGHTA and FQGNSA. V was clipped by 5 bases and J by 3 bases, with 14 bases between them. DNA for the CDR3: TGTGCCAGCAGCCCGGGGACTCTCCTCTACAATGAGCAGTTCTTC. Its translation: CASSPGTLLYNEQFF. Using reference TRBV7-2 and TRBJ2-1 for the parts outside the CDR3, the full variable domain is GAGVSQSPSNKVTEKGKDVELRCDPISGHTALYWYRQSLGQGLEFLIYFQGNSAPDKSGLPSDRFSAERTGGSVSTLTIQRTQQEDSAVYLCASSPGTLLYNEQFFGPGTRLTVL.

This clonotype was seen a few times. This chain links TRBV7-6 with TRBJ1-1; possible D gene TRBD1, 6 bases. The CDR3 runs 13 residues. Between the trimmed V and J ends, which lost 7 bases and 1 base, there was a span of 10 bases. Germline V gene sequence: CDR1 SGHVS, CDR2 FNYEAQ. Written as DNA, the CDR3 is TGTGCCAGCACGATGGACAGGAACACTGAAGCTTTCTTT. Translated: CASTMDRNTEAFF.

The V gene is TRBV7-8, the J gene TRBJ1-3, with D maybe TRBD1 (5 bases). Germline CDR1 SGHVS, CDR2 FQNEAQ. The CDR3 is made up of 17 amino acids. Trimming removed 4 bases from V and 1 base from J, with 17 bases in between. DNA for the CDR3: TGTGCCAGCAGCTCCACTACGACAGTAGCTTCTGGAAACACCATATATTTT. Translation: CASSSTTTVASGNTIYF.

This clonotype was picked up a small number of times. The V and J genes are TRBV27 and TRBJ1-2; 12 bases line up with TRBD1. The length of the CDR3 is 14 residues. Losses at the gene ends were 5 bases for V and 6 bases for J; bases not matched to a gene: 4. Germline CDR1 reads MNHEY; CDR2 reads SMNVEV (reference sequence). CDR3 DNA: TGTGCCAGCAGTCCGGGACAGGGGGCGAATGGCTACACCTTC. Translated, it gives CASSPGQGANGYTF.

This chain links TRBV6-1 with TRBJ1-4; D gene unclear. V was cut by 6 bases and J by 8 bases, with 19 bases left in between. The CDR3 covers 15 residues. Per germline, CDR1 MNHNS and CDR2 SASEGT. CDR3: CASSPWSFGGEKLFF. In DNA, the CDR3 is TGTGCCAGCAGCCCCTGGTCATTCGGCGGGGAAAAACTGTTTTTT.

Only a few counts were recorded for this clonotype. The chain combines TRBV5-6 with TRBJ2-7, with TRBD2 matching over 8 bases. Germline lookup yields CDR1 SGHDT and CDR2 YYEEEE. The CDR3 has 13 amino acids. Germline trimming cut 3 bases from V and 5 bases from J; bases unmatched to any gene: 4. For the CDR3, the DNA is TGTGCCAGCAGCTACTTCGGGGGGGACGAGCAGTACTTC. Protein sequence: CASSYFGGDEQYF.

This clonotype was found a few times. This sequence joins TRBV2 and TRBJ1-4; no clear D gene. The CDR3 is made up of 12 amino acids. Germline CDR1 SNHLY, CDR2 FYNNEI. This chain's CDR3 is CAEGRTNEKLFF. The CDR3 DNA reads as TGTGCAGAAGGCAGAACTAATGAAAAACTGTTTTTT.

The V gene is TRBV7-2, the J gene TRBJ1-1; D may be TRBD1 (5 bases). V was trimmed by 3 bases and J by 7 bases, leaving 12 bases between them. The CDR3 is made up of 13 amino acids. Germline loops: CDR1 SGHTA, CDR2 FQGNSA. CDR3 protein: CASSFPGGDEAFF. DNA for the CDR3: TGTGCCAGCAGCTTCCCGGGAGGGGATGAAGCTTTCTTT.

V and J are TRBV6-2 or TRBV6-3 and TRBJ1-1; D remains unclear. V lost 5 bases, J lost 5 bases, and 9 bases lay in between. Germline-derived CDR1 and CDR2 are MNHEY and SVGEGT. CDR3 size: 12 residues. DNA of the CDR3: TGTGCCAGCAGTATCCGGGAGACTGAAGCTTTCTTT. Translating gives CASSIRETEAFF.

V is TRBV7-6 and J is TRBJ2-7, with 14 bases lining up with TRBD2. Germline CDR1 and CDR2: SGHVS and FNYEAQ. After removal of 1 base from V and 6 bases from J, the junction contained 5 bases not matched to a gene. The CDR3 covers 16 residues. The CDR3 DNA reads as TGTGCCAGCAGCTTAGGGTCGGGGACTAGCGGGGGCGAGCAGTACTTC. Its translation: CASSLGSGTSGGEQYF. The full variable domain, with the rest looked up from reference TRBV7-6 and TRBJ2-7, is GAGVSQSPRYKVTKRGQDVALRCDPISGHVSLYWYRQALGQGPEFLTYFNYEAQQDKSGLPNDRFSAERPEGSISTLTIQRTEQRDSAMYRCASSLGSGTSGGEQYFGPGTRLTVT.

This rearrangement joins TRBV10-3 to TRBJ1-1; D may be TRBD1 (6 bases). CDR1 and CDR2 (germline): ENHRY, SYGVKD. The germline V and J ends were trimmed by 7 bases and 4 bases, with 16 bases remaining between them. The CDR3 spans 14 residues. The CDR3 DNA reads TGTGCCATCACAGAACGGGGGCTAGGCACTGAAGCTTTCTTT. This translates into CAITERGLGTEAFF.

This clonotype was counted only a few times. CDR3 sequence reads: CASSSPPSPNTDTQYF. DNA for the CDR3: TGTGCCAGCAGTTCCCCTCCTAGCCCAAACACAGATACGCAGTATTTT. The chain has TRBV27 and TRBJ2-3, with D possibly TRBD2 on 5 matching bases. The CDR3 has 16 residues. Germline loops: CDR1 MNHEY, CDR2 SMNVEV (reference sequence). V lost 4 bases, J lost 2 bases, and 16 bases lay in between.